This TCR beta chain was observed in a study of CD8 T cells in ankylosing spondylitis. Study-wide results and caveats: It appeared that ankylosing spondylitis blood was characterized by a TCR beta motif of eight highly homologous variants.

Via MiXCR, TCRdb re-called the 5' RACE reads, giving one row per CDR3 protein. Of approximately 220,000 distinct CDR3 sequences listed, about 26% are singletons. This CDR3 has 17 residues. V shed 6 bases, J shed 2 bases, and the junction held 10 bases outside the gene matches. Notes on this clonotype: The target antigen is unknown.

This chain uses TRBV12-3 or TRBV12-4 with TRBJ2-3, with 11 bases lining up with TRBD2. The specimen was blood, either unsorted or a sorted T cell fraction (not recorded which). The TCR comes from a male donor with ankylosing spondylitis or in good health (not recorded which). Here the CDR3 reads CASSKGTSGPVTDTQYF. The DNA for the CDR3 is TGTGCCAGCAGCAAGGGGACTAGCGGACCAGTCACAGATACGCAGTATTTT.